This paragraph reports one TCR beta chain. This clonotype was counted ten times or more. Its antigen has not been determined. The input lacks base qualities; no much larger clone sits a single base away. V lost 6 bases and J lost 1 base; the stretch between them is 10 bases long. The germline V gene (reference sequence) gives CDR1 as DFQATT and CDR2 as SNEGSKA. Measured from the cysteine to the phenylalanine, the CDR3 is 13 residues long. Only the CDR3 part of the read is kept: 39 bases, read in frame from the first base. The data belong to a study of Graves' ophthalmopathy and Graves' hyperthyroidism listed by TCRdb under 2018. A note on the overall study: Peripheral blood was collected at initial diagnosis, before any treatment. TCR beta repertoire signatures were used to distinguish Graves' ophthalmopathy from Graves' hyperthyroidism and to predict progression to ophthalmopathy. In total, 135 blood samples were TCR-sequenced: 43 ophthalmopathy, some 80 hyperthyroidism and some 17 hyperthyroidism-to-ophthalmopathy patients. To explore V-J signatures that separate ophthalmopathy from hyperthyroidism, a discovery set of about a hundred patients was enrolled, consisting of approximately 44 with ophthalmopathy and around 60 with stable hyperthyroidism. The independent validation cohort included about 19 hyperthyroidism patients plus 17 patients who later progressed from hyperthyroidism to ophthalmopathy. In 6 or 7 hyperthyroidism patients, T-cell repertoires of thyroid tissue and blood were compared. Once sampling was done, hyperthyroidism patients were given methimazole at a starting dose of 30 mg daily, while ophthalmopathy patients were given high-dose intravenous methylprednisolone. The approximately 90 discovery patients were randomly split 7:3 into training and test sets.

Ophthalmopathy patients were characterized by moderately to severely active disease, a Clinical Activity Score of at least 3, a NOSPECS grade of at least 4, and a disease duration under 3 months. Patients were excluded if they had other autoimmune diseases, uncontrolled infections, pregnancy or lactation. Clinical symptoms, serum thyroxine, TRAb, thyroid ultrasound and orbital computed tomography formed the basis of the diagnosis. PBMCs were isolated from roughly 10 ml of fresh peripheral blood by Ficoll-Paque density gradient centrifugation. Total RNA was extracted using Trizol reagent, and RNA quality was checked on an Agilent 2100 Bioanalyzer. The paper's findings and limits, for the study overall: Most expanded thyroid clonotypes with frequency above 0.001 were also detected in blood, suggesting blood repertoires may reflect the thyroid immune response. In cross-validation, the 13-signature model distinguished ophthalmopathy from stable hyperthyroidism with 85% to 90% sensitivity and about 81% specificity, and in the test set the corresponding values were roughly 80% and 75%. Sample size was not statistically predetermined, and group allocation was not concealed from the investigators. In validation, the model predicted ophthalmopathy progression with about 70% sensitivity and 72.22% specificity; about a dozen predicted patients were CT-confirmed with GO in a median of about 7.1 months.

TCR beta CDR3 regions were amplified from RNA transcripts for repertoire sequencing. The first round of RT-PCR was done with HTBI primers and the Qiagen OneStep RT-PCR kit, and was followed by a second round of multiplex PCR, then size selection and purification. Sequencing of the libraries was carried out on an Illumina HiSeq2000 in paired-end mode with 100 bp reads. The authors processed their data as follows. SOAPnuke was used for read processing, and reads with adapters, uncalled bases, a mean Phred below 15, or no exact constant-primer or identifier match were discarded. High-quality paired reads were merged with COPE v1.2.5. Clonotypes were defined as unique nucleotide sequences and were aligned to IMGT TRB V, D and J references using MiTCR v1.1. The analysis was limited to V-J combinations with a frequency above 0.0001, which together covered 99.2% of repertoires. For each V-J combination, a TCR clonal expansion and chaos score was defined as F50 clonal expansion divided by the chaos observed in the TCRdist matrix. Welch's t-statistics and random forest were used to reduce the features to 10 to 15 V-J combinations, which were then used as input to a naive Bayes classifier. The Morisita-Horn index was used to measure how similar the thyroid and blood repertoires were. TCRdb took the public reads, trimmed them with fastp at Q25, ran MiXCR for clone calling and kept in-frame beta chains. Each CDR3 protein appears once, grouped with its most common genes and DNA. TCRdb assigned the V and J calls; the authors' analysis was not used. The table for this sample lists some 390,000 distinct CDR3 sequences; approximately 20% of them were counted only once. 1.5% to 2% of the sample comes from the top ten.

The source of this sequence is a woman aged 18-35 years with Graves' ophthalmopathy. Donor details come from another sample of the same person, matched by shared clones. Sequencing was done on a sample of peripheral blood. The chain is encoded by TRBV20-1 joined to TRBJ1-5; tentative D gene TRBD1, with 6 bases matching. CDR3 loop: CSAHTGSNQPQHF. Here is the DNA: TGCAGTGCCCACACAGGGAGCAATCAGCCCCAGCATTTT.